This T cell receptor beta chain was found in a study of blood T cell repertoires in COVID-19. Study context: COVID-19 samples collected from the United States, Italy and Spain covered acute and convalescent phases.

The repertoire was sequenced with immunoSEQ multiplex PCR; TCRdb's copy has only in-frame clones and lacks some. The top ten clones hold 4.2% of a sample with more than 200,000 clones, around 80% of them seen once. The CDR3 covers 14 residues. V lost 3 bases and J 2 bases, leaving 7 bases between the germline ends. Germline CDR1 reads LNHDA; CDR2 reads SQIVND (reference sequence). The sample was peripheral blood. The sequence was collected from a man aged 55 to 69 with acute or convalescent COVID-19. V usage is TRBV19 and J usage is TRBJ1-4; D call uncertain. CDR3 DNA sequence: TGTGCCAGTAGTATGCAGTATACTAATGAAAAACTGTTTTTT. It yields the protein CASSMQYTNEKLFF.